This T cell receptor (beta chain) comes out of a study of control samples from healthy donors and cancer patients. Measured with immunoSEQ multiplex PCR; TCRdb has only the in-frame clones, and not every one. The table lists tens of thousands of clones, around 87% of them singletons. Germline V CDR1 and CDR2: MNHEY, SMNVEV (reference sequence). CDR3 length: 13 amino acids. V lost 6 bases, J lost 7 bases, and 10 bases lay in between. The chain combines TRBV27 with TRBJ1-6, with TRBD1 as a possible D gene (6 bases). Sequenced: PBMCs. This sequence originates from a woman aged 55-69 years with lung cancer. CDR3 sequence reads: CASRTGTNSPLHF. In DNA form, the CDR3 reads TGTGCCAGCAGAACAGGGACCAATTCACCCCTCCACTTT.